This T cell receptor beta chain appears in the sequencing data of a study of control samples from healthy donors and cancer patients. Using immunoSEQ multiplex PCR, the repertoire was profiled, and TCRdb retains in-frame clones only, with some absent. The profile shows about 120,000 clones, over 90% of them singletons. V lost 2 bases and J lost 0, with 14 bases in between. CDR1 and CDR2 (germline): KGHDR, SFDVKD. The CDR3 sequence is 17 residues long. This rearrangement joins TRBV24-1 to TRBJ2-3, with D possibly TRBD2 on 6 matching bases. The TCR sequence derives from a man aged 25-45 years in good health. Sequencing was carried out using blood. The CDR3 sequence: CATSDSLGGTSTDTQYF. CDR3 sequence (DNA): TGTGCCACCAGTGATTCCCTAGGTGGGACTAGCACAGATACGCAGTATTTT.